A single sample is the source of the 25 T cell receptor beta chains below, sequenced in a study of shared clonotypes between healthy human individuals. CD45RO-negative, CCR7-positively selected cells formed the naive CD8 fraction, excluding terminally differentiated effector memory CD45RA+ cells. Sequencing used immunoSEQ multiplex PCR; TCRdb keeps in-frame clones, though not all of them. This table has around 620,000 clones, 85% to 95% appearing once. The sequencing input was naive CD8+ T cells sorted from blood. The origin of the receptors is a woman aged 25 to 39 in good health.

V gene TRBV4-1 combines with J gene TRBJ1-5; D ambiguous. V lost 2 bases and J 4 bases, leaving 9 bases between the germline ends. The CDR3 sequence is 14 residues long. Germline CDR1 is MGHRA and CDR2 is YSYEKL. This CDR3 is CASSQIDSNQPQHF. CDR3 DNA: TGCGCCAGCAGCCAAATTGATAGTAATCAGCCCCAGCATTTT.

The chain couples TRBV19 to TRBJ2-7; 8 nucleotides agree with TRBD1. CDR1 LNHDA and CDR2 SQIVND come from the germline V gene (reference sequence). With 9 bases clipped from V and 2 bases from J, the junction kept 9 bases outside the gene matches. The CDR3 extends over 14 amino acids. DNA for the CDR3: TGTGCCAGCCGCGACGGACAGGGACCCTACGAGCAGTACTTC. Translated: CASRDGQGPYEQYF.

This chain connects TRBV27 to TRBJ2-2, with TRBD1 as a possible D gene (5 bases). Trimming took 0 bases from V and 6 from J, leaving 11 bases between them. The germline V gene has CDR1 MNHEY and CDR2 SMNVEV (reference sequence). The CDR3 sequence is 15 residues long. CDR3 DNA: TGTGCCAGCAGTTTATCGCTCAGGGCGTCCGGGGAGCTGTTTTTT. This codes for CASSLSLRASGELFF.

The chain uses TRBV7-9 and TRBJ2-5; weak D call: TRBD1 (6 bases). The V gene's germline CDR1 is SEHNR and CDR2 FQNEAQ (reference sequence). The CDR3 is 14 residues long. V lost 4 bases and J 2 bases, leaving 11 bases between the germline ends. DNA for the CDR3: TGTGCCAGCAGCTCCGACAGGCATCAAGAGACCCAGTACTTC. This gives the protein CASSSDRHQETQYF.

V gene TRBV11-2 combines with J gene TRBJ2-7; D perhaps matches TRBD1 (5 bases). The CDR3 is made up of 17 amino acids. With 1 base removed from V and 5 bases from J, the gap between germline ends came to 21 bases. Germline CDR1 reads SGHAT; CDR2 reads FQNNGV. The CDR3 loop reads CASSLAQVGAGFDEQYF. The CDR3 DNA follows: TGTGCCAGCAGCTTAGCGCAGGTTGGCGCAGGGTTCGACGAGCAGTACTTC.

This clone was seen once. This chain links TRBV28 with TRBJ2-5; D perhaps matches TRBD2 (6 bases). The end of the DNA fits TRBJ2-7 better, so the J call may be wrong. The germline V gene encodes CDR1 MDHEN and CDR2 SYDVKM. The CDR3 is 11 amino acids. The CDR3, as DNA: TGTGCCCTGGGGGGAGAGGACGAGCAGTACTTC. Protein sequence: CALGGEDEQYF.

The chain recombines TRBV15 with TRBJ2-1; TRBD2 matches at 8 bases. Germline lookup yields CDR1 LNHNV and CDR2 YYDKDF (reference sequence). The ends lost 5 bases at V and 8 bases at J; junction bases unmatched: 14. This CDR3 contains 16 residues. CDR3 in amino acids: CATSGLGGAGVDEQFF. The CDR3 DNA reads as TGTGCCACCAGCGGCCTCGGTGGAGCGGGAGTCGATGAGCAGTTCTTC. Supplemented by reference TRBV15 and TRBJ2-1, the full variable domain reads DAMVIQNPRYQVTQFGKPVTLSCSQTLNHNVMYWYQQKSSQAPKLLFHYYDKDFNNEADTPDNFQSRRPNTSFCFLDIRSPGLGDTAMYLCATSGLGGAGVDEQFFGPGTRLTVL.

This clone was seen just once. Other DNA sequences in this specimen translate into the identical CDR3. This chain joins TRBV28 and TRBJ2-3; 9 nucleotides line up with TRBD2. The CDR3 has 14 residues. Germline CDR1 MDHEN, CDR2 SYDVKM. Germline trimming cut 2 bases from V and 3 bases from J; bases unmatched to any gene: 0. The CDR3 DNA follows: TGTGCCAGCAGTTTACTAGCGGGAACAGATACGCAGTATTTT. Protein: CASSLLAGTDTQYF.

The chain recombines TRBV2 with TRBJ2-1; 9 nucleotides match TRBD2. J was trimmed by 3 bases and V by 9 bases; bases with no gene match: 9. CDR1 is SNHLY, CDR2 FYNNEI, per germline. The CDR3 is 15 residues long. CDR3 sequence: CARGGLAGLYNEQFF. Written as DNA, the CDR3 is TGTGCCAGGGGGGGGCTAGCGGGACTCTACAATGAGCAGTTCTTC.

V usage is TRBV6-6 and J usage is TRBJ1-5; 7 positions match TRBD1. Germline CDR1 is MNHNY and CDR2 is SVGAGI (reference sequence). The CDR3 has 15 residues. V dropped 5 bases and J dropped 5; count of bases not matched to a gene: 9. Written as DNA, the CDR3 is TGTGCCAGCAGTAGCAGGGGGGCCCTAGATCAGCCCCAGCATTTT. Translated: CASSSRGALDQPQHF.

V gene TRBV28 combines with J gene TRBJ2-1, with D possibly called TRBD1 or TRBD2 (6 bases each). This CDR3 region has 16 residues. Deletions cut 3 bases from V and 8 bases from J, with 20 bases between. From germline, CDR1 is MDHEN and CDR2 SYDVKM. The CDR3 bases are TGTGCCAGCAGTTTGGAGACTAGAAGGGGGGTTGATGAGCAGTTCTTC. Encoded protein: CASSLETRRGVDEQFF.

The CDR3 here is CASSITWEREQYF. As DNA, the CDR3 is TGTGCCAGTAGTATAACCTGGGAACGGGAGCAGTACTTC. The V call is TRBV19, the J call TRBJ2-7; no clear D gene. CDR1 is LNHDA and CDR2 is SQIVND in the germline V gene (reference sequence). Trimming took 2 bases from V and 7 from J, leaving 12 bases between them. This CDR3 is built from 13 residues.

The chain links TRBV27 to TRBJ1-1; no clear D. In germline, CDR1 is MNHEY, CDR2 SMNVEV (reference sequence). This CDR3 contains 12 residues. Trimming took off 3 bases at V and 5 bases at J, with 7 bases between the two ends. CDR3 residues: CASSFSSTEAFF. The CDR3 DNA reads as TGTGCCAGCAGTTTCTCAAGTACTGAAGCTTTCTTT.

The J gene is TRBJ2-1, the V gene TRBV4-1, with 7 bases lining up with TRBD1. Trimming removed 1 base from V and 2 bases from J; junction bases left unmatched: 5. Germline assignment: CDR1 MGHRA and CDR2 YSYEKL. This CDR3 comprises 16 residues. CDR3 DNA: TGCGCCAGCAGCCAAGGGTCGCAGGGGGCCTACAATGAGCAGTTCTTC. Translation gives CASSQGSQGAYNEQFF.

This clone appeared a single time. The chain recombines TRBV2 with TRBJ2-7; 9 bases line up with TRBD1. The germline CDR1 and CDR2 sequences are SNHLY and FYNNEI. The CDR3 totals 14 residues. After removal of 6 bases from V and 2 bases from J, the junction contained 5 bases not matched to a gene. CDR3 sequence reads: CASRRDRVTYEQYF. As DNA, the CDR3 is TGTGCCAGCAGGAGGGACAGGGTAACCTACGAGCAGTACTTC.

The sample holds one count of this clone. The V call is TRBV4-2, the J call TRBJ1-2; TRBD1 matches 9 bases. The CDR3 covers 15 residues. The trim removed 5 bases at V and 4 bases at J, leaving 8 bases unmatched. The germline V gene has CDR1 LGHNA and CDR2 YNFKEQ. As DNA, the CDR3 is TGTGCCAGCAGCGCGCCGGGACAGGGCACCTATGGCTACACCTTC. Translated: CASSAPGQGTYGYTF.

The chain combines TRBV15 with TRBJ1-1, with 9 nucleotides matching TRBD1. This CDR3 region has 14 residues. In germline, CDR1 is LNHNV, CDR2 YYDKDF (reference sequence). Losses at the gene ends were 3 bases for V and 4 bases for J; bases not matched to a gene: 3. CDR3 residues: CATSRTTGGTEAFF. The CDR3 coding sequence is TGTGCCACCAGCAGGACGACAGGGGGCACTGAAGCTTTCTTT.

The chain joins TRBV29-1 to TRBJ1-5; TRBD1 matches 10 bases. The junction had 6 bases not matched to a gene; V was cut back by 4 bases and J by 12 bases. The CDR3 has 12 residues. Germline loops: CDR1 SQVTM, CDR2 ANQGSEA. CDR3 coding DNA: TGCAGCGTTGTAGGGACAGGGGCTCACCAGCATTTT. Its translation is CSVVGTGAHQHF.

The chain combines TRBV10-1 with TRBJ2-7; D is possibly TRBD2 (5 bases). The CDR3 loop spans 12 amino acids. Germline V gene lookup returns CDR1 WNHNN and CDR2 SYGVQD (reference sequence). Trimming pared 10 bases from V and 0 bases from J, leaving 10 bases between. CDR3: CATKGDSYEQYF. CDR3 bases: TGCGCCACCAAGGGAGACTCCTACGAGCAGTACTTC.

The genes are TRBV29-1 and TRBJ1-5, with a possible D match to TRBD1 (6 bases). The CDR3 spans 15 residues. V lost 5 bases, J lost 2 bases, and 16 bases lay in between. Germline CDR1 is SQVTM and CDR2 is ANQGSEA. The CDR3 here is CSVPRGARGNQPQHF. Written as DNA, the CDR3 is TGCAGCGTTCCTAGGGGGGCACGGGGCAATCAGCCCCAGCATTTT.

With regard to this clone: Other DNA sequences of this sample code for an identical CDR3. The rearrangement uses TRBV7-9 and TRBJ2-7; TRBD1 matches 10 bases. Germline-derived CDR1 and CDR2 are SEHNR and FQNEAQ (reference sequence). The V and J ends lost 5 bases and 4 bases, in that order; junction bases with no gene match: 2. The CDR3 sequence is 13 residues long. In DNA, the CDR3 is TGTGCCAGCAGCCCGGGACAGGGGTACGAGCAGTACTTC. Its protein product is CASSPGQGYEQYF.

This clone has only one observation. The CDR3 reads CASSLSGSTADTQYF. In nucleotides, the CDR3 is TGTGCCAGCAGCCTTAGCGGGAGTACGGCAGATACGCAGTATTTT. The chain employs TRBV9 and TRBJ2-3, with TRBD2 identical over 9 bases. The CDR3 sequence is 15 residues long. Looked up from germline, CDR1 is SGDLS and CDR2 is YYNGEE. The trim removed 4 bases at V and 4 bases at J, leaving 7 bases unmatched.

The CDR3 reads CASSDWDLPASGEQYF. The CDR3 coding sequence is TGTGCCAGCAGCGACTGGGACCTCCCTGCATCAGGCGAGCAGTACTTC. The chain links TRBV5-4 to TRBJ2-7, with D perhaps being TRBD1 or TRBD2 (5 bases each). Germline lookup yields CDR1 SGHNT and CDR2 YYREEE (reference sequence). V dropped 4 bases and J dropped 6 bases, with 23 bases sitting between them. This CDR3 spans 16 amino acids.

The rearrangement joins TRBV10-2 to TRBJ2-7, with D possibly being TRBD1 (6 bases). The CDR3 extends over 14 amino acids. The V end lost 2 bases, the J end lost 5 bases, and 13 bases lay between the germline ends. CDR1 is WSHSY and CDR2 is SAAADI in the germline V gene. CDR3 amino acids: CASSEAYRVHEQYF. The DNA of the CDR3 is TGCGCCAGCAGTGAGGCGTACAGGGTCCACGAGCAGTACTTC.

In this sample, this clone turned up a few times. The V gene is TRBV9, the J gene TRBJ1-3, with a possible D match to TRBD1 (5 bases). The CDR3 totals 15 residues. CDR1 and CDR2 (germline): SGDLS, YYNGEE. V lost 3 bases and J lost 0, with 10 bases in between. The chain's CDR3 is CASSASGTSGNTIYF. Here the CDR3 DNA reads TGTGCCAGCAGCGCCTCCGGGACCTCTGGAAACACCATATATTTT.